This T cell receptor (beta chain) was observed in a study of STAT3 mutations in large granular lymphocyte leukemia. Overall study: More than half of T-LGLL patients received immunosuppressive therapy. Findings and caveats of the study: Differing intervals and regimens complicate linking therapy response to clone burden. Every T-LGLL patient had at least one immunodominant TCRbeta clonotype. Suggested: STAT3 mutation was not the ancestral event for these clonal expansions.

About this clone: No antigen is known for it.

CDR1 and CDR2 from the germline V gene are LGHNA and YSLEER. J gave up 8 bases and V 1 base, and 9 bases lay outside the gene matches. This CDR3 is built from 15 residues. Average productive template count per sample was about 44,000. Profiling relied on immunoSEQ multiplex PCR, and the TCRdb table lists in-frame clones only, not all of them. The repertoire holds some 9,100 clones, roughly 90% seen once, with around three fifths in the top ten. This chain joins TRBV4-3 and TRBJ1-2, with 8 bases that match TRBD1. The sequence was obtained from a man aged 60-69 years with T-cell large granular lymphocyte leukemia. Some clones in this sample may be carry-over from other donors' samples. Specimen: peripheral blood mononuclear cells. CDR3 coding DNA: TGCGCCAGCAGCCAAGGCGACAGGGGAGGGAGAGGCTACACCTTC. Amino acids: CASSQGDRGGRGYTF.